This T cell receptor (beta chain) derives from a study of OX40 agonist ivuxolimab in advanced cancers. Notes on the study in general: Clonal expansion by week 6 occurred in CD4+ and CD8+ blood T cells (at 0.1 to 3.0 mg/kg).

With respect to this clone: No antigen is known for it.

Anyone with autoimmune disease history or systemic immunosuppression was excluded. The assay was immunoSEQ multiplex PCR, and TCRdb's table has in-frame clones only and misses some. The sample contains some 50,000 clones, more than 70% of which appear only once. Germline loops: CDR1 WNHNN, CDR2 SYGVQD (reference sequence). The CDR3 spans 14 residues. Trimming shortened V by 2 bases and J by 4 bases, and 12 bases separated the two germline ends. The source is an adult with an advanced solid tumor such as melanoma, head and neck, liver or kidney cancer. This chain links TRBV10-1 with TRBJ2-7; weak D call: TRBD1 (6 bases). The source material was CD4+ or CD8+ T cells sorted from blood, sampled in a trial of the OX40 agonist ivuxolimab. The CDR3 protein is CASSEPGDVYEQYF. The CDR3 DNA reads TGCGCCAGCAGTGAGCCAGGGGACGTTTACGAGCAGTACTTC.